The clone carrying this T cell receptor beta chain occurred a few times. The antigen is undetermined. This entry belongs to a study of T cell repertoires in ileal Crohn's disease. Study details: At surgery, around 36% of patients smoked, with median disease duration approximately 8 years.

Overall study results and limits: All patients with clonality above 26.8% had endoscopic recurrence. Clonal expansions were more frequent in active smokers than non-smokers at surgery.

Using immunoSEQ multiplex PCR, the repertoire was profiled, and TCRdb retains in-frame clones only, with some absent. The sample holds approximately 5,100 clones, about 85% seen once. The CDR3 consists of 14 residues. V is TRBV21-1 and J is TRBJ2-7; the table's D call, TRBD1, was not checked against the DNA. TRBV21-1 is an annotated pseudogene. Sequences were obtained from ileal tissue. The TCR originated in an adult with Crohn's disease. CDR3 nucleotide sequence: TGTGCCAGCAGCAGGGACAGGGATGCCTACGAGCAGTACTTC. As protein: CASSRDRDAYEQYF.